These T cell receptor beta chains were read from a single sample in a study of shared clonotypes between healthy human individuals. Generated by immunoSEQ multiplex PCR, the TCRdb table keeps only in-frame clones and is missing some. The data hold about 2,500,000 clones, with 90% to 95% observed a single time. The sample taken for sequencing was naive CD4+ T cells sorted from blood. Receptor source: a man between 18 and 35 years old in good health. Both conserved end residues are part of each CDR3. The D gene is left open where the match is weak.

v_call | d_call | cdr3_length | cdr3_aa
TRBV7-9 | . | 15 | CASSLQADLGYGYTF
TRBV5-1 | . | 14 | CASSSRGNQETQYF
TRBV6-1 | TRBD1 | 15 | CASSIDRVITDTQYF
TRBV7-9 | . | 12 | CASSYREETQYF
TRBV28 | . | 15 | CASSFPLGIGYGYTF
TRBV7-2 | . | 15 | CASSLWSQGNTEAFF
TRBV5-1 | . | 14 | CASSVGAGANVLTF
TRBV5-1 | TRBD1 | 15 | CASSPRTGGGYGYTF
TRBV11-2 | TRBD1 | 15 | CASSSWTGGEEKLFF
TRBV2 | . | 11 | CASGGGYEQYF
TRBV10-3 | TRBD1 | 15 | CAISESGQGREKLFF
TRBV5-1 | . | 12 | CASSLIGVIEYF
TRBV5-4 | . | 14 | CASSLDVNRVEQYF
TRBV7-9 | TRBD2 | 15 | CASSSAERGTYEQYF
TRBV6-5 | . | 14 | CASTAGRGGYEQYF
TRBV5-4 | TRBD1 | 15 | CASSLPGTGGREQYF
TRBV5-1 | . | 14 | CASHLQAGNTEAFF
TRBV7-3 | . | 16 | CASSLGGGDPQETQYF
TRBV4-1 | TRBD2 | 16 | CASSQDTAGGGDTQYF
TRBV2 | TRBD1 | 14 | CASSADRWTYEQYF
TRBV9 | TRBD1 | 17 | CASSETGDGFGRETQYF
TRBV5-1 | TRBD1 | 15 | CASSNPGQGAYGYTF
TRBV5-5 | TRBD1 | 18 | CASSRDRAYLSGANVLTF
TRBV6-1 | . | 13 | CATGKGPTGELFF
TRBV6-1 | . | 14 | CASSEMGGWQPQHF
TRBV18 | . | 17 | CASSPGVQRSGTDTQYF
TRBV2 | . | 13 | CASSAPGTYEQYF
TRBV4-1 | TRBD1 | 15 | CASSQPGQGKNIQYF
TRBV7-8 | . | 17 | CASSLGDWSTVNTEAFF
TRBV5-1 | . | 17 | CASSAGKGGSSYNEQFF
TRBV5-1 | . | 15 | CASSLLYQGDGELFF
TRBV7-2 | TRBD1 | 16 | CASSLRHRGLNTEAFF
TRBV7-8 | . | 14 | CASSLGSPNTEAFF
TRBV5-5 | . | 16 | CASSLLPEGSNQPQHF
TRBV23-1 | . | 17 | CASSQFDVNTSTDTQYF
TRBV6-5 | TRBD1 | 15 | CASSPGTGGGNEQFF
TRBV7-8 | . | 13 | CASSLAVSGEQFF
TRBV18 | . | 13 | CASSPPNPYEQYF
TRBV4-1 | . | 13 | CASRATGANVLTF
TRBV2 | TRBD2 | 17 | CASSMIATSSSGNEQFF
TRBV10-2 | . | 14 | CASSEFRGSGELFF
TRBV7-2 | . | 15 | CASSLGGPTYNEQFF
TRBV7-2 | . | 14 | CASSLVGGEGPLHF
TRBV2 | . | 16 | CASSGTPTPNTGELFF
TRBV9 | . | 15 | CASSVEGYLNTEAFF